The 9 T cell receptor beta chains reported below all come from one sample, sequenced in a study of T-cell reconstitution after alpha-beta-depleted transplantation in children. Library preparation (for TCRbeta) was performed with unique molecular identifiers. TCRdb used MiXCR to reprocess the PCR reads, holding one entry per CDR3 protein. The table has hundreds of thousands of distinct CDR3 sequences, about an eighth seen once. This sample comprised PBMCs, mostly from graft donor cells, obtained 360 days after TCRalphabeta/CD19-depleted stem cell transplant. Receptor source: a male patient under 18 who had a stem cell transplant for acute myeloid leukemia, so the T cells may come from the graft donor.

This clonotype was counted many times. The chain is built from TRBV27 and TRBJ2-2; 14 bases fit TRBD2. The germline V gene encodes CDR1 MNHEY and CDR2 SMNVEV (reference sequence). The V gene end was trimmed by 5 bases and the J gene end by 6 bases; junction bases not matched to a gene: 8. This CDR3 region has 17 residues. The CDR3, as DNA: TGTGCCAGCAGTGGACCGAGACTAGCGGGAGGGCCCGGGGAGCTGTTTTTT. As protein: CASSGPRLAGGPGELFF.

In its sample, this clonotype was seen a few times. The chain uses TRBV28 and TRBJ2-5, with D perhaps TRBD1 or TRBD2 (5 bases each). The CDR3 contains 13 residues. V lost 8 bases to trimming and J lost 4 bases, with 14 bases between them. Germline V CDR1 and CDR2: MDHEN, SYDVKM. In nucleotides, the CDR3 is TGTGCCAGCTCAGATGGGGGTACAGAGACCCAGTACTTC. Its translation is CASSDGGTETQYF.

V and J are TRBV20-1 and TRBJ2-7, with 7 positions matching TRBD2. The V and J ends lost 0 bases and 4 bases, in that order; junction bases with no gene match: 9. CDR1 and CDR2 (germline): DFQATT, SNEGSKA (reference sequence). The CDR3 sequence is 15 residues long. The CDR3 region has the DNA TGCAGTGCTAGAGATCGGAGGGAGGGCCATTACGAGCAGTACTTC. It codes for CSARDRREGHYEQYF.

This clonotype was found a few times. This rearrangement joins TRBV12-3 or TRBV12-4 to TRBJ2-5; 12 bases are a match to TRBD2. Trimming took 8 bases from V and 5 from J; bases not matched to a gene: 3. The CDR3 covers 13 residues. This CDR3 is CASGLAGRETQYF. CDR3 bases: TGTGCCAGCGGACTAGCGGGAAGGGAGACCCAGTACTTC.

The chain couples TRBV11-2 to TRBJ2-1; weak D call: TRBD1 (5 bases). Trimming took off 3 bases at V and 4 bases at J, with 10 bases between the two ends. CDR3 length: 14 amino acids. The germline CDR1 and CDR2 sequences are SGHAT and FQNNGV. In DNA, the CDR3 is TGTGCCAGCAGCTTGTCCAGGGTATACAATGAGCAGTTCTTC. This sequence encodes CASSLSRVYNEQFF.

This chain joins TRBV7-9 and TRBJ2-2; 8 bases match TRBD2. The CDR3 consists of 15 residues. V lost 2 bases and J lost 5; bases outside the gene matches: 4. Germline V gene data show CDR1 as SEHNR and CDR2 as FQNEAQ (reference sequence). Here the CDR3 reads CASSLLSSGTGELFF. In DNA, the CDR3 is TGTGCCAGCAGCTTACTGTCTAGCGGGACCGGGGAGCTGTTTTTT.

This clonotype came up many times. V gene TRBV5-1 combines with J gene TRBJ2-7; 12 positions agree with TRBD2. With V trimmed by 1 base and J by 5 bases, 4 bases remained unmatched. CDR1 and CDR2 (germline): SGHRS, YFSETQ. The CDR3 contains 15 residues. In DNA, the CDR3 is TGCGCCAGCAGCTTGCTAGCGGGAGGGCCTAACGAGCAGTACTTC. The encoded protein is CASSLLAGGPNEQYF.

The chain employs TRBV5-6 and TRBJ2-7, with D hard to call. This CDR3 contains 12 residues. Looked up from germline, CDR1 is SGHDT and CDR2 is YYEEEE. In nucleotides, the CDR3 is TGTGCCAGCAGTTTGGGGACCTACGAGCAGTACGTC. It is translated as CASSLGTYEQYV.

The J gene is TRBJ2-1, the V gene TRBV19, with 9 nucleotides matching TRBD2. Germline V gene data show CDR1 as LNHDA and CDR2 as SQIVND (reference sequence). J was trimmed by 3 bases and V by 11 bases; bases with no gene match: 14. There are 16 residues in the CDR3. For the CDR3, the DNA is TGTGCCTCTTCCGGCGGGCTAGCGGGATTCTACAATGAGCAGTTCTTC. This translates into CASSGGLAGFYNEQFF. Filled out from reference TRBV19 and TRBJ2-1, the complete variable domain reads DGGITQSPKYLFRKEGQNVTLSCEQNLNHDAMYWYRQDPGQGLRLIYYSQIVNDFQKGDIAEGYSVSREKKESFPLTVTSAQKNPTAFYLCASSGGLAGFYNEQFFGPGTRLTVL.